This TCR beta chain was identified during a study of shared clonotypes between healthy human individuals. Study-wide background: Researchers assigned three CD4 naive, three CD4 memory, two CD8 naive and one CD8 memory plate to each donor.

Execution of the assay was at deep level. TCRdb's table, derived via immunoSEQ multiplex PCR, lists solely in-frame clones and lacks some. Found here are 980,000 or so clones, approximately 80% of them singletons; the top ten hold over 1.3%. V dropped 8 bases and J dropped 4; count of bases not matched to a gene: 10. Germline assignment: CDR1 MGHRA and CDR2 YSYEKL. This CDR3 region has 16 residues. This clonotype was obtained from a man in his late teens or twenties in good health. The sample comprised memory CD4+ T cells sorted from blood. Subset indicated: CD45RA-negative fraction. The V and J genes are TRBV4-1 and TRBJ2-2; 10 nucleotides agree with TRBD2. The CDR3 region is CASALDGTSVTGELFF. Written as DNA, the CDR3 is TGCGCCAGCGCCCTGGACGGGACTAGCGTCACCGGGGAGCTGTTTTTT.